This T cell receptor beta chain appears in the sequencing data of a study of cytomegalovirus exposure and HLA in healthy donors. On this clone itself: Its antigen is unidentified.

The PCR used 60 Vbeta and 13 Jbeta primers. The protocol was immunoSEQ multiplex PCR, while the TCRdb copy is restricted to in-frame clones and leaves out a portion. Here the sample spans 210,000 or so clones, more than 75% being singletons. V was shortened by 0 bases and J by 4 bases, with 9 bases between the two germline ends. The CDR3 loop spans 14 amino acids. CDR1 and CDR2 from the germline V gene are MNHNS and SASEGT. Study results and caveats: In an earlier analysis, in 587 donors, most V segments appeared productive either ~87% or ~30% of the time.

The V gene is TRBV6-1, the J gene TRBJ1-2; a weak D match, TRBD1 (5 bases). The receptor was isolated from a human donor in good health. The sample taken for sequencing was PBMCs. The CDR3 spells CASSEAATAYGYTF. Here the CDR3 DNA reads TGTGCCAGCAGTGAAGCCGCGACAGCCTATGGCTACACCTTC.